The 19 T cell receptor beta chains in this list originate from one sample, sequenced in a study of PD-L1 blockade in urothelial cancer. Assay used: immunoSEQ multiplex PCR; TCRdb lists only in-frame clones, some missing. This table has some 110,000 clones, under 95% appearing once. Time point denoted: peripheral blood 6 weeks after treatment start. Sample: PBMCs, taken around atezolizumab (anti-PD-L1) treatment. These receptors were taken from a man aged 55 to 70 with urothelial cancer.

This clone appeared a few times. Mismatch with germline at one junction end may stem from a read error. The rearrangement joins TRBV6-5 to TRBJ1-6; D not resolved. This CDR3 has 10 amino acids. Germline loops: CDR1 MNHEY, CDR2 SVGAGI. For the CDR3, the DNA is TGTGCCTGCAGACCTCAGTCCCTCCACTTT. It encodes CACRPQSLHF.

J is TRBJ2-3 and V is TRBV6-5; D perhaps matches TRBD2 (6 bases). From germline, CDR1 is MNHEY and CDR2 SVGAGI. CDR3 length: 14 amino acids. V lost 6 bases and J lost 2, with 12 bases in between. This CDR3 is CASRARTITDTQYF. CDR3 DNA sequence: TGTGCCAGCAGGGCCAGGACTATCACAGATACGCAGTATTTT.

The chain couples TRBV9 to TRBJ2-2, with 14 positions matching TRBD2. This CDR3 has 16 amino acids. The trim removed 4 bases at V and 4 bases at J, leaving 3 bases unmatched. Germline V gene data show CDR1 as SGDLS and CDR2 as YYNGEE. The CDR3 nucleotides are TGTGCCAGCAGCCCTGGACTAGCGGGGGGCACCGGGGAGCTGTTTTTT. Translated, it gives CASSPGLAGGTGELFF. Full variable domain (missing parts from reference TRBV9 and TRBJ2-2): DSGVTQTPKHLITATGQRVTLRCSPRSGDLSVYWYQQSLDQGLQFLIQYYNGEERAKGNILERFSAQQFPDLHSELNLSSLELGDSALYFCASSPGLAGGTGELFFGEGSRLTVL.

DNA for the CDR3: TGTGCCAGCAGTTTAGGAGGGGACTCCTACGAGCAGTACTTC. Protein sequence: CASSLGGDSYEQYF. This chain joins TRBV28 and TRBJ2-7, with a possible D match to TRBD2 (6 bases). The CDR3 is 14 amino acids. V dropped 2 bases and J dropped 0 bases, with 8 bases sitting between them. Germline CDR1 is MDHEN and CDR2 is SYDVKM. Filled out from reference TRBV28 and TRBJ2-7, the complete variable domain reads DVKVTQSSRYLVKRTGEKVFLECVQDMDHENMFWYRQDPGLGLRLIYFSYDVKMKEKGDIPEGYSVSREKKERFSLILESASTNQTSMYLCASSLGGDSYEQYFGPGTRLTVT.

The chain combines TRBV6-5 with TRBJ1-1; 8 bases align to TRBD1. V shed 7 bases and J 0 bases; nucleotides not matched to a gene: 7. Germline V gene lookup returns CDR1 MNHEY and CDR2 SVGAGI. This CDR3 comprises 15 residues. The CDR3 reads CASIFGQGMNTEAFF. CDR3 nucleotide sequence: TGTGCCAGCATCTTCGGACAGGGAATGAACACTGAAGCTTTCTTT.

CDR3 region: CASSSHRGEQYF. DNA of the CDR3: TGTGCCAGCAGCTCCCACAGGGGGGAGCAGTACTTC. The V gene is TRBV7-9, the J gene TRBJ2-7; TRBD1 matches at 8 bases. V shed 4 bases, J shed 7 bases, and the junction held 3 bases outside the gene matches. Germline assignment: CDR1 SEHNR and CDR2 FQNEAQ (reference sequence). This CDR3 comprises 12 residues.

The chain employs TRBV6-1 and TRBJ1-1; weak D call: TRBD1 (5 bases). V lost 6 bases and J lost 0, with 8 bases in between. Germline CDR1 reads MNHNS; CDR2 reads SASEGT. The CDR3 has 13 residues. The CDR3 sequence is CASRPTVNTEAFF. CDR3 DNA: TGTGCCAGCAGGCCGACAGTGAACACTGAAGCTTTCTTT.

The CDR3 region is CASSEALGGAETQYF. As DNA, the CDR3 is TGCGCCAGCAGTGAGGCGCTTGGAGGGGCGGAGACCCAGTACTTC. The chain couples TRBV10-1 to TRBJ2-5; D is perhaps TRBD2 (6 bases). The CDR3 has 15 residues. V was cut by 2 bases and J by 5 bases, with 15 bases left in between. Germline CDR1 is WNHNN and CDR2 is SYGVQD (reference sequence).

This clone was observed once. The gene calls are TRBV6-5 and TRBJ2-1; TRBD2 agrees at 9 bases. The germline V gene encodes CDR1 MNHEY and CDR2 SVGAGI. Unmatched junction bases numbered 9, after V lost 5 bases and J lost 7 bases. CDR3 size: 15 residues. In DNA, the CDR3 is TGTGCCAGCAGTGGGACTAGCCTCATATGGAATGAGCAGTTCTTC. This codes for CASSGTSLIWNEQFF.

V and J are TRBV4-2 and TRBJ2-1; TRBD2 aligns across 8 bases. Trimming removed 4 bases from V and 9 bases from J; junction bases left unmatched: 17. The V gene's germline CDR1 is LGHNA and CDR2 YNFKEQ. CDR3 length equals 17 residues. CDR3 loop: CASSPYGGKAGEGEQFF. In DNA, the CDR3 is TGTGCCAGCAGCCCTTACGGGGGAAAAGCGGGAGAGGGTGAGCAGTTCTTC.

The chain joins TRBV19 to TRBJ2-3, with D uncertain. V lost 7 bases and J lost 2, with 7 bases in between. The CDR3 loop spans 12 amino acids. Looked up from germline, CDR1 is LNHDA and CDR2 is SQIVND (reference sequence). The CDR3 DNA sequence: TGTGCCAGTAATTCGTACACAGATACGCAGTATTTT. Translated: CASNSYTDTQYF.

The chain is built from TRBV7-2 and TRBJ2-2, with a possible D match to TRBD2 (6 bases). The CDR3 contains 15 residues. The germline gives CDR1 SGHTA, CDR2 FQGNSA. Trimming pared 1 base from V and 1 base from J, leaving 7 bases between. The CDR3 loop is CASSLVGGNTGELFF. The CDR3 DNA is TGTGCCAGCAGCTTAGTCGGGGGGAACACCGGGGAGCTGTTTTTT. The whole variable domain, remainder taken from reference TRBV7-2 and TRBJ2-2, is GAGVSQSPSNKVTEKGKDVELRCDPISGHTALYWYRQSLGQGLEFLIYFQGNSAPDKSGLPSDRFSAERTGGSVSTLTIQRTQQEDSAVYLCASSLVGGNTGELFFGEGSRLTVL.

The chain carries TRBV5-1 and TRBJ2-7; possibly TRBD2 for D (7 bases). This CDR3 is 16 amino acids long. Germline values: CDR1 SGHRS, CDR2 YFSETQ. The ends were cut back, 0 bases at V and 3 bases at J, with 16 bases in the middle. The CDR3 region has the DNA TGCGCCAGCAGCTTGGAAGCGGGGAAGGGGGGCTACGAGCAGTACTTC. It codes for CASSLEAGKGGYEQYF. The full variable domain, in which reference TRBV5-1 and TRBJ2-7 provide the parts outside the CDR3, is KAGVTQTPRYLIKTRGQQVTLSCSPISGHRSVSWYQQTPGQGLQFLFEYFSETQRNKGNFPGRFSGRQFSNSRSEMNVSTLELGDSALYLCASSLEAGKGGYEQYFGPGTRLTVT.

The chain joins TRBV6-5 to TRBJ1-1, with a tentative D call TRBD1 (5 bases). Per germline, CDR1 MNHEY and CDR2 SVGAGI. The CDR3 spans 15 residues. Trimming took off 2 bases at V and 0 bases at J, with 10 bases between the two ends. The DNA of the CDR3 is TGTGCCAGCAGTTACAACGTAGGGGTGAACACTGAAGCTTTCTTT. It encodes CASSYNVGVNTEAFF.

The V call is TRBV7-2, the J call TRBJ1-2; 7 bases agree with TRBD1. Trimming at V came to 4 bases and at J to 0 bases, leaving 8 bases not matched to a gene. This CDR3 has 16 residues. From germline, CDR1 is SGHTA and CDR2 FQGNSA. The CDR3 protein is CASSSTTGTANYGYTF. CDR3 bases: TGTGCCAGCAGCTCAACTACCGGGACAGCTAACTATGGCTACACCTTC.

This chain connects TRBV5-1 to TRBJ2-1; 7 bases align to TRBD1. Germline V gives CDR1 SGHRS, CDR2 YFSETQ. Trimming cost V 4 bases and J 5 bases; bases outside gene matches: 3. The CDR3 is 13 residues long. The CDR3 loop is CASSIGTDNEQFF. CDR3 nucleotide sequence: TGCGCCAGCAGCATAGGGACAGACAATGAGCAGTTCTTC.

The gene calls are TRBV7-6 and TRBJ2-7, with 7 bases identical to TRBD1. The junction had 6 bases not matched to a gene; V was cut back by 2 bases and J by 2 bases. The CDR3 is 15 residues long. The germline V gene encodes CDR1 SGHVS and CDR2 FNYEAQ. The CDR3 bases are TGTGCCAGCAGCTTACTACAGGGGACGCCCTACGAGCAGTACTTC. Protein product: CASSLLQGTPYEQYF. The full variable domain, in which reference TRBV7-6 and TRBJ2-7 provide the parts outside the CDR3, is GAGVSQSPRYKVTKRGQDVALRCDPISGHVSLYWYRQALGQGPEFLTYFNYEAQQDKSGLPNDRFSAERPEGSISTLTIQRTEQRDSAMYRCASSLLQGTPYEQYFGPGTRLTVT.

The J gene is TRBJ1-1, the V gene TRBV19, with 7 bases lining up with TRBD1. The junction had 6 bases not matched to a gene; V was cut back by 6 bases and J by 5 bases. Germline CDR1 is LNHDA and CDR2 is SQIVND (reference sequence). This CDR3 contains 13 residues. The CDR3, as DNA: TGTGCCAGTAGCCCGAACAGGGGAACTGAAGCTTTCTTT. Translating gives CASSPNRGTEAFF.

The V and J genes are TRBV29-1 and TRBJ2-5; weak D call: TRBD2 (5 bases). Looked up from germline, CDR1 is SQVTM and CDR2 is ANQGSEA. Between the trimmed V and J ends, which lost 5 bases and 5 bases, there was a span of 12 bases. CDR3 size: 12 residues. The CDR3 DNA sequence: TGCAGCGTTCGCGACCCGGGGGAGACCCAGTACTTC. It translates to CSVRDPGETQYF. Using reference TRBV29-1 and TRBJ2-5 for the parts outside the CDR3, the full variable domain is SAVISQKPSRDICQRGTSLTIQCQVDSQVTMMFWYRQQPGQSLTLIATANQGSEATYESGFVIDKFPISRPNLTFSTLTVSNMSPEDSSIYLCSVRDPGETQYFGPGTRLLVL.